The clone carrying this T cell receptor (beta chain) was picked up a small number of times. What it recognizes is unknown. Cultured CD4+ T cell DNA underwent sequencing with the Oncomine TCR Beta short-read assay. TCRdb fed the PCR reads into MiXCR, producing one record per CDR3 protein. Here the sample spans some 14,000 distinct CDR3 sequences, around half being singletons. V was pared by 1 base and J by 4 bases, with 4 bases of the junction left unmatched. The CDR3 is made up of 15 amino acids. In germline, CDR1 is SGHTA, CDR2 FQGNSA. This sample is part of a study of vaccination and CD4 T cells after COVID-19. Study at large: Cellular stimulation was performed using overlapping spike peptides derived from SARS-CoV-2, HCoV-NL63, HCoV-OC43 and HCoV-229E. As control conditions, cultures were given either a CEFX pool serving as positive control, an HIV-1 Nef pool, or no peptide at all.

Treatment given: roughly nine-day PBMC culture with coronavirus spike peptide pools or control peptides (ViraFEST assay). The sample comprised CD4+ T cells from blood, cultured in vitro. The chain recombines TRBV7-2 with TRBJ1-2; 9 nucleotides line up with TRBD1. The sequence was obtained from a human donor who had recovered from COVID-19. CDR3 in DNA: TGTGCCAGCAGCTTAGTAACAGGGGGCATCTATGGCTACACCTTC. Its protein is CASSLVTGGIYGYTF.